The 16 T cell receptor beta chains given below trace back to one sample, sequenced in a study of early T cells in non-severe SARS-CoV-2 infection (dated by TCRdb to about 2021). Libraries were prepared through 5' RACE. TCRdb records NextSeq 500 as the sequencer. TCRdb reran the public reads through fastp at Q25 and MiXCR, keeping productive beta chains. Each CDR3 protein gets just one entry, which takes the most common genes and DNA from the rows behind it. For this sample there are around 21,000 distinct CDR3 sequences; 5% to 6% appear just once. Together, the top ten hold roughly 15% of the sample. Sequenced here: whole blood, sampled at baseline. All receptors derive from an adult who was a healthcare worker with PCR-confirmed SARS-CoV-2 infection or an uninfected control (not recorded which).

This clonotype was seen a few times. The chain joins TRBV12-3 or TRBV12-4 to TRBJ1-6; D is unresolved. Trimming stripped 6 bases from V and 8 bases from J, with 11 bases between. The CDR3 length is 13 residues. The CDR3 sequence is CASSWQVDSPLHF. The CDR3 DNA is TGTGCCAGCAGCTGGCAGGTCGATTCACCCCTCCACTTT.

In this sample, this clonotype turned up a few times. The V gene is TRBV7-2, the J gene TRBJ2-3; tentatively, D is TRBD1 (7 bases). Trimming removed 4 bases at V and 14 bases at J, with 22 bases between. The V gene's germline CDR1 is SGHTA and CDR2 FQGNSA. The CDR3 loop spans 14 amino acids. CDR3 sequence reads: CASSSDSGGQWVYF. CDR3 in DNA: TGTGCCAGCAGCTCAGATTCCGGGGGACAGTGGGTGTATTTT.

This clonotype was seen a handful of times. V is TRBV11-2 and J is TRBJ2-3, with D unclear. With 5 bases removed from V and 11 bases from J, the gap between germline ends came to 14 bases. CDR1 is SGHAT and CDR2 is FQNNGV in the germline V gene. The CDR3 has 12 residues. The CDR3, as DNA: TGTGCCAGCAGCCCGACCCTCCAAATGCAGTATTTT. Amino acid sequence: CASSPTLQMQYF.

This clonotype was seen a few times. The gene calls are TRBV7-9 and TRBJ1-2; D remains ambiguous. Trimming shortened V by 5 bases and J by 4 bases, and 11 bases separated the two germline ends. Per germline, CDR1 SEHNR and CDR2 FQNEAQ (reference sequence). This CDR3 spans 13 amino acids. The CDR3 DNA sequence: TGTGCCAGCAGCCCCCGGTACAGCTATGGCTACACCTTC. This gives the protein CASSPRYSYGYTF.

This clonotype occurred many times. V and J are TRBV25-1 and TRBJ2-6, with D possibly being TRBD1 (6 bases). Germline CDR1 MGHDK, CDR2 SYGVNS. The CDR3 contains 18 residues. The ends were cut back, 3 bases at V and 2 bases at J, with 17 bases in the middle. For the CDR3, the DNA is TGTGCCAGCAGTGATTCCAACAGGGCGGTCCCTGGGGCCAACGTCCTGACTTTC. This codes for CASSDSNRAVPGANVLTF.

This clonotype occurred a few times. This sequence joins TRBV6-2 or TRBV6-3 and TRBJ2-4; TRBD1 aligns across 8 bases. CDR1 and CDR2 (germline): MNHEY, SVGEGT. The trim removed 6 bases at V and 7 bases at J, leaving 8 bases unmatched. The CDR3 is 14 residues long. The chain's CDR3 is CASRHRGRLNIQYF. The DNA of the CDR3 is TGTGCCAGCAGGCACAGGGGGAGGTTGAACATTCAGTACTTC.

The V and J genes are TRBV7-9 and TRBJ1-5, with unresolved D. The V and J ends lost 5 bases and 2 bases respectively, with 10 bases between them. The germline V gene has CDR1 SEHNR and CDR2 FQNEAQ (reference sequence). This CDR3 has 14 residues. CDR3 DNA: TGTGCCAGCAGCCCAGCGACCGGCAATCAGCCCCAGCATTTT. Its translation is CASSPATGNQPQHF. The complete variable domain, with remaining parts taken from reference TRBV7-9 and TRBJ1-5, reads DTGVSQNPRHKITKRGQNVTFRCDPISEHNRLYWYRQTLGQGPEFLTYFQNEAQLEKSRLLSDRFSAERPKGSFSTLEIQRTEQGDSAMYLCASSPATGNQPQHFGDGTRLSIL.

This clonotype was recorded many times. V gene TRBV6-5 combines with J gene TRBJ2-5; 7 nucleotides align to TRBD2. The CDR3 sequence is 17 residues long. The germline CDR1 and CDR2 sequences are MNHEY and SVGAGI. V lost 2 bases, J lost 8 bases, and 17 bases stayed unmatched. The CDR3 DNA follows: TGTGCCAGCAGTTACGGGAGGGGCCCGGGAGGCATCGCAACCCAGTACTTC. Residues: CASSYGRGPGGIATQYF.

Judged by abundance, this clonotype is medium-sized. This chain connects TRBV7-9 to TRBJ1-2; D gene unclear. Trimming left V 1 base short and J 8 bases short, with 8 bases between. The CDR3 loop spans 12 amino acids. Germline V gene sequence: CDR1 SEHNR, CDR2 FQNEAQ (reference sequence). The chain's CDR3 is CASSLDEAGYTF. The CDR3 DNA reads TGTGCCAGCAGCTTAGACGAAGCGGGCTACACCTTC.

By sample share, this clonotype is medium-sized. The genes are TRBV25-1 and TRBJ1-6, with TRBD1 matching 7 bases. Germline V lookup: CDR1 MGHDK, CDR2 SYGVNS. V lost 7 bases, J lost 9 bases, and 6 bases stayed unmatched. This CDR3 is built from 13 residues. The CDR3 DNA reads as TGTGCCAGCAACGACAGGGAGGGTTCACCCCTCCACTTT. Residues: CASNDREGSPLHF. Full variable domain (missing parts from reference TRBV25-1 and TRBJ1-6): EADIYQTPRYLVIGTGKKITLECSQTMGHDKMYWYQQDPGMELHLIHYSYGVNSTEKGDLSSESTVSRIRTEHFPLTLESARPSHTSQYLCASNDREGSPLHFGNGTRLTVT.

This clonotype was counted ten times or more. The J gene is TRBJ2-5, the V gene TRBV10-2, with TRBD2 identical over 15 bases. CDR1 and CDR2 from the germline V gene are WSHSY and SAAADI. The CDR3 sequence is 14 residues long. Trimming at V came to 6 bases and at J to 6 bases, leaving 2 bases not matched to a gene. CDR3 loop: CASSGTSGGKTQYF. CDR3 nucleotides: TGCGCCAGCAGCGGGACTAGCGGGGGGAAGACCCAGTACTTC.

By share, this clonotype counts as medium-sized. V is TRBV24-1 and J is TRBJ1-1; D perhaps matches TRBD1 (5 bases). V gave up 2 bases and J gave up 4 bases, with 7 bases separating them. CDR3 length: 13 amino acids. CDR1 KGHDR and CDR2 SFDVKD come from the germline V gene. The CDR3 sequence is CATSDWRGTEAFF. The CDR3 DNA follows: TGTGCCACCAGTGATTGGAGGGGCACTGAAGCTTTCTTT.

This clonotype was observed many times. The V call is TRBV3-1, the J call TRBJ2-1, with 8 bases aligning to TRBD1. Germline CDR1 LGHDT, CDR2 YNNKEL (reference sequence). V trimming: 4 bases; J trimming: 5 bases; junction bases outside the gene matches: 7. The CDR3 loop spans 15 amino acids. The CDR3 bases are TGTGCCAGCAGCCCGACAGGGGATTCCCACAATGAGCAGTTCTTC. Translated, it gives CASSPTGDSHNEQFF.

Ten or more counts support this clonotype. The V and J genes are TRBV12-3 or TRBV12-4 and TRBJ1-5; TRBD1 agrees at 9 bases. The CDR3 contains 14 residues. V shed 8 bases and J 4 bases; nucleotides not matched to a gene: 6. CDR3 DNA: TGTGCCAGCTCCCCGGACAGGGGAAATCAGCCCCAGCATTTT. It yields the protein CASSPDRGNQPQHF.

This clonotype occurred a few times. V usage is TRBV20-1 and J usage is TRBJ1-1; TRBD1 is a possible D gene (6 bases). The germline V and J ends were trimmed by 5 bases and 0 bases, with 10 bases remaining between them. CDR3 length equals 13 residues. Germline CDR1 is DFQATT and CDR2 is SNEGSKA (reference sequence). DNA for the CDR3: TGCAGTGCTGGGGGCTTGATGAACACTGAAGCTTTCTTT. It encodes CSAGGLMNTEAFF.

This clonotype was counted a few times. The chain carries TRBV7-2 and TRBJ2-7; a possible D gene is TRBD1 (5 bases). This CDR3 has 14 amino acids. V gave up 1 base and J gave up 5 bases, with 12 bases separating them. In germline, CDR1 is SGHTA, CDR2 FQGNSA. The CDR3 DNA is TGTGCCAGCAGCTTAGGCAGGGTGATCAACGAGCAGTACTTC. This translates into CASSLGRVINEQYF.